The rows below give T cell receptor beta chains drawn from one sample of a study of blood T cell repertoires in COVID-19. Generated by immunoSEQ multiplex PCR, the TCRdb table keeps only in-frame clones and is missing some. The sample records some 140,000 clones, less than 95% being singletons. The material sequenced was peripheral blood. The source of these receptors is a man in his fifties with acute or convalescent COVID-19. Both conserved end residues are part of each CDR3. Each record gives: V gene, J gene, clone size, D gene, CDR3 protein, CDR3 DNA. The D gene is left open where the match is weak. Size tells how often a clone was seen (once, few, many) or the class of an expanded clone, and some rows leave it out.

V gene: TRBV28
J gene: TRBJ1-4
clone size: NA
D gene: NA
CDR3 protein: CASTANEKLFF
CDR3 DNA: TGTGCCAGCACCGCGAATGAAAAACTGTTTTTT

V gene: TRBV3-1/TRBV3-2
J gene: TRBJ1-3
clone size: once
D gene: NA
CDR3 protein: CASSQVGGSGNTIYF
CDR3 DNA: TGTGCCAGCAGCCAAGTCGGAGGCTCTGGAAACACCATATATTTT

V gene: TRBV7-2
J gene: TRBJ1-2
clone size: NA
D gene: NA
CDR3 protein: CASSPETAGSYTF
CDR3 DNA: TGTGCCAGCAGCCCGGAAACCGCAGGTAGCTACACCTTC

V gene: TRBV27
J gene: TRBJ2-1
clone size: once
D gene: TRBD2
CDR3 protein: CASSSSGHYNEQFF
CDR3 DNA: TGTGCCAGCAGCTCTAGCGGGCACTACAATGAGCAGTTCTTC

V gene: TRBV27
J gene: TRBJ1-1
clone size: NA
D gene: NA
CDR3 protein: CASSPGGGKRTEAFF
CDR3 DNA: TGTGCCAGCAGCCCCGGCGGCGGAAAAAGGACTGAAGCTTTCTTT

V gene: TRBV12-5
J gene: TRBJ2-1
clone size: few
D gene: TRBD1
CDR3 protein: CASGSYGQGAGDEQFF
CDR3 DNA: TGTGCTAGTGGTTCCTATGGACAGGGGGCAGGGGATGAGCAGTTCTTC

V gene: TRBV3-1/TRBV3-2
J gene: TRBJ2-3
clone size: NA
D gene: NA
CDR3 protein: CASSQGAGTQYF
CDR3 DNA: TGTGCCAGCAGCCAAGGGGCGGGTACGCAGTATTTT

V gene: TRBV2
J gene: TRBJ1-5
clone size: NA
D gene: TRBD1
CDR3 protein: CASRDQGANQPQHF
CDR3 DNA: TGTGCCAGCAGGGATCAGGGGGCAAATCAGCCCCAGCATTTT

V gene: TRBV29-1
J gene: TRBJ2-1
clone size: NA
D gene: TRBD2
CDR3 protein: CSVSRLAGGDNEQFF
CDR3 DNA: TGCAGCGTTTCAAGACTAGCGGGGGGGGACAATGAGCAGTTCTTC

V gene: TRBV6-5
J gene: TRBJ2-7
clone size: NA
D gene: TRBD1
CDR3 protein: CASSLGTGDVEQYF
CDR3 DNA: TGTGCCAGCAGCCTAGGGACAGGGGACGTCGAGCAGTACTTC

V gene: TRBV29-1
J gene: TRBJ2-5
clone size: NA
D gene: TRBD2
CDR3 protein: CSVAGGFQETQYF
CDR3 DNA: TGCAGCGTTGCGGGGGGGTTCCAAGAGACCCAGTACTTC

V gene: TRBV28
J gene: TRBJ2-4
clone size: NA
D gene: TRBD1
CDR3 protein: CASRSPGQGGNIQYF
CDR3 DNA: TGTGCCAGCAGATCCCCGGGACAGGGTGGAAACATTCAGTACTTC

V gene: TRBV27
J gene: TRBJ1-5
clone size: NA
D gene: NA
CDR3 protein: CASTTTGQGNQPQHF
CDR3 DNA: TGTGCCAGCACGACCACCGGACAAGGCAATCAGCCCCAGCATTTT

V gene: TRBV2
J gene: TRBJ1-3
clone size: once
D gene: NA
CDR3 protein: CASVKGGSGNTIYF
CDR3 DNA: TGTGCCAGCGTCAAAGGGGGCTCTGGAAACACCATATATTTT

V gene: TRBV6-6
J gene: TRBJ2-2
clone size: NA
D gene: NA
CDR3 protein: CASSVYREAGELFF
CDR3 DNA: TGTGCCAGCAGTGTATACAGGGAAGCCGGGGAGCTGTTTTTT

V gene: TRBV27
J gene: TRBJ2-7
clone size: NA
D gene: NA
CDR3 protein: CASSHRGFSAYEQYF
CDR3 DNA: TGTGCCAGCAGTCACCGGGGGTTCTCAGCCTACGAGCAGTACTTC

V gene: TRBV7-3
J gene: TRBJ2-2
clone size: NA
D gene: TRBD2
CDR3 protein: CASSRLASTGELFF
CDR3 DNA: TGTGCCAGCAGCCGACTAGCGAGCACCGGGGAGCTGTTTTTT

V gene: TRBV11-2
J gene: TRBJ2-2
clone size: NA
D gene: TRBD2
CDR3 protein: CASSSSGLAGNRRTGELFF
CDR3 DNA: TGTGCCAGCAGCTCCTCCGGGCTAGCGGGCAATCGTCGGACCGGGGAGCTGTTTTTT

V gene: TRBV5-5
J gene: TRBJ1-5
clone size: NA
D gene: NA
CDR3 protein: CASSLVAGQPQHF
CDR3 DNA: TGTGCCAGCAGCTTGGTCGCGGGACAGCCCCAGCATTTT

V gene: TRBV25-1
J gene: TRBJ2-7
clone size: NA
D gene: TRBD2
CDR3 protein: CASSGTSNHYEQYF
CDR3 DNA: TGTGCCAGCAGTGGGACTAGCAATCACTACGAGCAGTACTTC

V gene: TRBV7-9
J gene: TRBJ1-4
clone size: few
D gene: NA
CDR3 protein: CASSLVATTEPNEKLFF
CDR3 DNA: TGTGCCAGCAGCTTAGTCGCAACTACCGAACCTAATGAAAAACTGTTTTTT

V gene: TRBV7-2
J gene: TRBJ1-3
clone size: NA
D gene: TRBD1
CDR3 protein: CASSLDRGGGNTIYF
CDR3 DNA: TGTGCCAGCAGCTTAGACAGGGGAGGTGGAAACACCATATATTTT

V gene: TRBV3-1/TRBV3-2
J gene: TRBJ2-1
clone size: NA
D gene: TRBD2
CDR3 protein: CASSQLAGVLNEQFF
CDR3 DNA: TGTGCCAGCAGCCAACTAGCGGGAGTTCTCAATGAGCAGTTCTTC

V gene: TRBV6-6
J gene: TRBJ1-2
clone size: NA
D gene: TRBD1
CDR3 protein: CASSLPGFFGQGYRGYTF
CDR3 DNA: TGTGCCAGCAGTCTCCCGGGATTTTTCGGACAGGGTTATCGTGGCTACACCTTC

V gene: TRBV6-4
J gene: TRBJ2-2
clone size: NA
D gene: NA
CDR3 protein: CASSADFLNTGELFF
CDR3 DNA: TGTGCCAGCAGTGCGGACTTCCTAAACACCGGGGAGCTGTTTTTT

V gene: TRBV11-2
J gene: TRBJ1-1
clone size: NA
D gene: NA
CDR3 protein: CASSQQRNTEAFF
CDR3 DNA: TGTGCCAGCAGCCAACAGAGAAACACTGAAGCTTTCTTT

V gene: TRBV18
J gene: TRBJ1-4
clone size: NA
D gene: NA
CDR3 protein: CASSPPPYDRSPNEKLFF
CDR3 DNA: TGTGCCAGCTCACCACCGCCCTATGACAGGTCTCCTAATGAAAAACTGTTTTTT

V gene: TRBV5-6
J gene: TRBJ1-6
clone size: NA
D gene: NA
CDR3 protein: CASSLGRDPYNSPLHF
CDR3 DNA: TGTGCCAGCAGCTTGGGGCGGGATCCCTATAATTCACCCCTCCACTTT

V gene: TRBV10-1
J gene: TRBJ1-6
clone size: NA
D gene: TRBD1
CDR3 protein: CASRSGTDSPLHF
CDR3 DNA: TGCGCCAGCAGATCCGGGACAGATTCACCCCTCCACTTT

V gene: TRBV5-1
J gene: TRBJ2-1
clone size: NA
D gene: TRBD2
CDR3 protein: CASSSDGTSGDEQFF
CDR3 DNA: TGCGCCAGCAGCTCCGACGGGACTAGCGGGGATGAGCAGTTCTTC

V gene: TRBV27
J gene: TRBJ2-4
clone size: NA
D gene: NA
CDR3 protein: CASTTGGDEKNIQYF
CDR3 DNA: TGTGCCAGCACCACTGGAGGGGACGAAAAAAACATTCAGTACTTC

V gene: TRBV14
J gene: TRBJ2-1
clone size: few
D gene: TRBD1
CDR3 protein: CASSALQGLQFF
CDR3 DNA: TGTGCCAGCAGCGCTCTACAGGGGTTGCAGTTCTTC

V gene: TRBV9
J gene: TRBJ2-5
clone size: NA
D gene: NA
CDR3 protein: CASSFRDIQETQYF
CDR3 DNA: TGTGCCAGCAGCTTCAGGGACATTCAAGAGACCCAGTACTTC

V gene: TRBV4-2
J gene: TRBJ1-2
clone size: once
D gene: NA
CDR3 protein: CASSQERTAERSYTF
CDR3 DNA: TGTGCCAGCAGCCAAGAAAGGACAGCCGAAAGAAGCTACACCTTC